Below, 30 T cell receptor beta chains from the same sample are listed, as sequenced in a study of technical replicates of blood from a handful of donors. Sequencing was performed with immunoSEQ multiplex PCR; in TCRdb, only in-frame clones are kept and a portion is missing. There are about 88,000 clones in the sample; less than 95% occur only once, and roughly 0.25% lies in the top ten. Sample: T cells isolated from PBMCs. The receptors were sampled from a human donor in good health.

The CDR3 nucleotides read TGTGCCAGCAGTTACGGACCCGACAGTACCTACGAGCAGTACTTC. Its protein product is CASSYGPDSTYEQYF. The chain uses TRBV6-5 and TRBJ2-7; TRBD1 is a possible D gene (5 bases). Trimming shortened V by 2 bases and J by 2 bases, and 13 bases separated the two germline ends. The CDR3 has 15 residues. Germline-derived CDR1 and CDR2 are MNHEY and SVGAGI.

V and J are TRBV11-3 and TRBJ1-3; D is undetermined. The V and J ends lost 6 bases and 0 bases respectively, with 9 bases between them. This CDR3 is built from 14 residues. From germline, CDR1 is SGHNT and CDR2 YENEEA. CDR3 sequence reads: CASRGENSGNTIYF. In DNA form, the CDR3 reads TGTGCCAGCAGGGGCGAGAACTCTGGAAACACCATATATTTT.

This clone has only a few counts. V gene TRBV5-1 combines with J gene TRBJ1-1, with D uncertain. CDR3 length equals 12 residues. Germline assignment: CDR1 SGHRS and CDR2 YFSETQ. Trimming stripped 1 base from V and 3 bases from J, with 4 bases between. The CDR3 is CASSLTDTEAFF. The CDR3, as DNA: TGCGCCAGCAGCTTGACAGACACTGAAGCTTTCTTT.

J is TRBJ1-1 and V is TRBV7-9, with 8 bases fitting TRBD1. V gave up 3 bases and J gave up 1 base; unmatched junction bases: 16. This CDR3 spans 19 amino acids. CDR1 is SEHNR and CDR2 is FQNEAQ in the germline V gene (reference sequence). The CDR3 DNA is TGTGCCAGCAGCTTGCGCGCGCGGACAGGGAGACTCGAGAACACTGAAGCTTTCTTT. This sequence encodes CASSLRARTGRLENTEAFF.

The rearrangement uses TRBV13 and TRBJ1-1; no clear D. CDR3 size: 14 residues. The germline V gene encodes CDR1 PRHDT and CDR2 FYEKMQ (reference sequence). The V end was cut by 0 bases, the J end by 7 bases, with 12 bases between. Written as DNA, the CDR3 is TGTGCCAGCAGCTTAGGTAGAAGTATCGGTGAAGCTTTCTTT. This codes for CASSLGRSIGEAFF.

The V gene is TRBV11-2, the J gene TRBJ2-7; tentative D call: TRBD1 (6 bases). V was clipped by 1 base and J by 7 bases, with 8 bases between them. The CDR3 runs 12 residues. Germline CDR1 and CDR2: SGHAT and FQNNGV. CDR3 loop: CASSLGGGEQYF. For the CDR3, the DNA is TGTGCCAGCAGCTTAGGAGGGGGAGAGCAGTACTTC.

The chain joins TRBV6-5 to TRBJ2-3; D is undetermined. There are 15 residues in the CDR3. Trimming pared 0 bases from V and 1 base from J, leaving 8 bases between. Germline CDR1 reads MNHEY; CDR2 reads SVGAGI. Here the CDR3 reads CASSYSTAGTDTQYF. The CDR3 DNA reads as TGTGCCAGCAGTTACTCGACCGCGGGCACAGATACGCAGTATTTT.

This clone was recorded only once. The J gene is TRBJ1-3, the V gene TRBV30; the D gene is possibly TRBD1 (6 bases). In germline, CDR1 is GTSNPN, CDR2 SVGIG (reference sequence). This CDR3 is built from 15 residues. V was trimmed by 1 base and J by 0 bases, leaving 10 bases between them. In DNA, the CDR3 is TGTGCCTGGAGTGCCGGGACACTCTCTGGAAACACCATATATTTT. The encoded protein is CAWSAGTLSGNTIYF.

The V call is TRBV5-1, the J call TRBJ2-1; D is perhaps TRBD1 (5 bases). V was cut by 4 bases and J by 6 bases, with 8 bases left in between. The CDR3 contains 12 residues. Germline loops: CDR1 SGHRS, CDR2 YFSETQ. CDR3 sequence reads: CASSARGNEQFF. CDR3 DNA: TGCGCCAGCAGCGCAAGGGGCAATGAGCAGTTCTTC.

CDR3 in DNA: TGTGCAAGTCGCCGAGCCGGGACAGACGGAATAGTTGGAAAACTGTTTTTT. Its translation: CASRRAGTDGIVGKLFF. The V gene is TRBV12-2, the J gene TRBJ1-4; TRBD1 is taken as the D call from the table, unchecked against the DNA. TRBV12-2 is annotated as a pseudogene. CDR3 length: 17 residues.

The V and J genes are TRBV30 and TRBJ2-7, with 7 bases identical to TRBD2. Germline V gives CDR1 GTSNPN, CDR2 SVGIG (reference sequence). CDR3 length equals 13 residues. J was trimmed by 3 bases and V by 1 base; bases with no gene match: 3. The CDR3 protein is CAWSEWGGYEQYF. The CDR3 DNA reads TGTGCCTGGAGTGAATGGGGGGGCTACGAGCAGTACTTC.

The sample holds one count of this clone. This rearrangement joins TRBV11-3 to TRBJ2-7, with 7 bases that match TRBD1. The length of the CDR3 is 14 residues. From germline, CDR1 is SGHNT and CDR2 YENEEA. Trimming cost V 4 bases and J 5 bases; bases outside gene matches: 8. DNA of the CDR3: TGTGCCAGCAGCTCATCCGGTACAGGGGACGAGCAGTACTTC. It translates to CASSSSGTGDEQYF.

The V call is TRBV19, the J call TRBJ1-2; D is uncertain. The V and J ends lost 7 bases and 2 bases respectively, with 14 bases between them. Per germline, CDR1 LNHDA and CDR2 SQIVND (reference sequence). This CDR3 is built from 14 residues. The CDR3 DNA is TGTGCCAGTAAGCACCGGGGAGCGAACTATGGCTACACCTTC. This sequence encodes CASKHRGANYGYTF.

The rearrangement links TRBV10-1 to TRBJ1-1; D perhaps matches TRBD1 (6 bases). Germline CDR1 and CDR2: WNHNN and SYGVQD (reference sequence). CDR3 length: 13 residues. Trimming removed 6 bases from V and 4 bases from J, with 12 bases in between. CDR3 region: CASSRGITTEAFF. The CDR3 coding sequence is TGCGCCAGCAGCAGGGGTATAACCACTGAAGCTTTCTTT.

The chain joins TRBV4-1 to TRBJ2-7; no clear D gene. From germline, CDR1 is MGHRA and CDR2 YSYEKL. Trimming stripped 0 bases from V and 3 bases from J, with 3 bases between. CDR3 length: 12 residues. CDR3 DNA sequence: TGCGCCAGCAGCCAAGACAGCTACGAGCAGTACTTC. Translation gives CASSQDSYEQYF.

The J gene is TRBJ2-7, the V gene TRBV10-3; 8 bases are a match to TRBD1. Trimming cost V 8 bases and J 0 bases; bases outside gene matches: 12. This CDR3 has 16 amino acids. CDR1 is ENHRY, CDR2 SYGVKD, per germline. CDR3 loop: CAIRGTGPPSSYEQYF. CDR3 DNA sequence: TGTGCCATCCGAGGGACAGGCCCCCCGAGCTCCTACGAGCAGTACTTC.

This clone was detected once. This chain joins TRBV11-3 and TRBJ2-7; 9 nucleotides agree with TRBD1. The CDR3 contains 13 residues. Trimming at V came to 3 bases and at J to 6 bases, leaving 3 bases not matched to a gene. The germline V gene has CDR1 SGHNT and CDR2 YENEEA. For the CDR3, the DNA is TGTGCCAGCAGCTTCGGGACAGGGCTCGAGCAGTACTTC. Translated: CASSFGTGLEQYF.

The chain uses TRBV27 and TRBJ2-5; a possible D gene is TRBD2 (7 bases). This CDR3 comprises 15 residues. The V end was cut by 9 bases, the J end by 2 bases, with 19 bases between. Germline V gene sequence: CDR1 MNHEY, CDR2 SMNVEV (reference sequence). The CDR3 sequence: CASKGGRGRQETQYF. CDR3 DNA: TGTGCCAGTAAGGGCGGGCGGGGGCGGCAAGAGACCCAGTACTTC.

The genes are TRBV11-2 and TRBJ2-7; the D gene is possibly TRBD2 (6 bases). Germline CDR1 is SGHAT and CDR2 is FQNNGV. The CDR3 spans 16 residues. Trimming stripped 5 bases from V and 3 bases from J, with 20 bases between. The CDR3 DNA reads TGTGCCAGCAGCCGCCGTGGGCGGGACGCGTACTACGAGCAGTACTTC. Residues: CASSRRGRDAYYEQYF.

The CDR3 region has the DNA TGTGCCAGCAGCGTCCAAGGACTAGCGGGGGACACAGATACGCAGTATTTT. Translated: CASSVQGLAGDTDTQYF. The chain recombines TRBV9 with TRBJ2-3, with 13 bases matching TRBD2. Germline values: CDR1 SGDLS, CDR2 YYNGEE. After removal of 2 bases from V and 2 bases from J, the junction contained 5 bases not matched to a gene. The CDR3 is 17 amino acids.

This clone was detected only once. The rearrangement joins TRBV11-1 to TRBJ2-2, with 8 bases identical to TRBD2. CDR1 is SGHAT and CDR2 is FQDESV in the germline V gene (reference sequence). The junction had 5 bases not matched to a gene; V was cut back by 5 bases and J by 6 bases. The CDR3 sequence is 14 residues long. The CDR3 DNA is TGTGCCAGCAGCAACGGACTAGCCCCCGGGGAGCTGTTTTTT. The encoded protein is CASSNGLAPGELFF.

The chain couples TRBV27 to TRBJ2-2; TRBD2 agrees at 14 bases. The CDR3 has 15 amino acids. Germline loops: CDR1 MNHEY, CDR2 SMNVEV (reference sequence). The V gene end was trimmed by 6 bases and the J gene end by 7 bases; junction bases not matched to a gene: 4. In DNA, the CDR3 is TGTGCCAGCAGGACTAGCGGGAGGGCCTTCGGGGAGCTGTTTTTT. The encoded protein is CASRTSGRAFGELFF.

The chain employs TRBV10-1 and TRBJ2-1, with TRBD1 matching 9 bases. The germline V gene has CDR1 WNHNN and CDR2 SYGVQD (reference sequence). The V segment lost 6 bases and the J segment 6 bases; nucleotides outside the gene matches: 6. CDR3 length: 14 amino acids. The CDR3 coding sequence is TGCGCCAGCAGCAAACAGGGGGCTAGCAATGAGCAGTTCTTC. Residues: CASSKQGASNEQFF.

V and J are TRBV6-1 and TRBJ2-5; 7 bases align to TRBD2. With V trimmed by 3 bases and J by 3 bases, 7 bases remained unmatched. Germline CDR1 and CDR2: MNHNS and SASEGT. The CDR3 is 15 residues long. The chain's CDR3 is CASSDPGLVEETQYF. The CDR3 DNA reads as TGTGCCAGCAGTGACCCCGGACTAGTGGAAGAGACCCAGTACTTC.

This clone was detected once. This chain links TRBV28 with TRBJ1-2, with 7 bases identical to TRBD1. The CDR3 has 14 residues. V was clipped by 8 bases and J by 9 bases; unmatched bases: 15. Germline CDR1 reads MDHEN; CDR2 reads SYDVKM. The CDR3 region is CASSLNLDRKSYTF. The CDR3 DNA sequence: TGTGCCAGCTCCCTTAACCTGGACAGGAAGAGCTACACCTTC.

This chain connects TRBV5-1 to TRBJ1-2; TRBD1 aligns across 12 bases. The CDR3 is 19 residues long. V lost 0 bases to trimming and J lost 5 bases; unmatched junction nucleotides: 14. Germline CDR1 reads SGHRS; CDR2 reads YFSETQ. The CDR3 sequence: CASSLDPAGTGGGEYGYTF. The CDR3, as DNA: TGCGCCAGCAGCTTGGACCCGGCCGGGACAGGGGGCGGGGAGTATGGCTACACCTTC.

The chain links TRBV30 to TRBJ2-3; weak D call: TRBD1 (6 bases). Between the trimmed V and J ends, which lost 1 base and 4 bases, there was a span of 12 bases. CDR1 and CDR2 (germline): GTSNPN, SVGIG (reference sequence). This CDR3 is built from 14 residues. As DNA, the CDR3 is TGTGCCTGGAGTGGTGGCAGGGGCGCAGATACGCAGTATTTT. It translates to CAWSGGRGADTQYF.

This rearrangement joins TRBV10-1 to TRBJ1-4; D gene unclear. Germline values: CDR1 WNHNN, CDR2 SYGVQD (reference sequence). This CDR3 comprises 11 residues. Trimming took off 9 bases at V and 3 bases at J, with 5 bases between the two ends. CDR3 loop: CASYSNEKLFF. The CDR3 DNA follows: TGCGCCAGTTATTCTAATGAAAAACTGTTTTTT.

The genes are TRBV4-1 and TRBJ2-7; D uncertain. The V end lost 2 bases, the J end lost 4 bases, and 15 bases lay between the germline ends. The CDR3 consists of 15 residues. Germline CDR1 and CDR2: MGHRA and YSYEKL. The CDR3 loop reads CASSQTLDVGYEQYF. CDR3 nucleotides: TGCGCCAGCAGCCAAACGCTAGATGTGGGTTACGAGCAGTACTTC.

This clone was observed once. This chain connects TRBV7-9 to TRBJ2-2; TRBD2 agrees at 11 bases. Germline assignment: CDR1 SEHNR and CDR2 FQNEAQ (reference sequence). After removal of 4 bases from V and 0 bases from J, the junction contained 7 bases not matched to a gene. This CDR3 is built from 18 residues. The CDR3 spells CASSSGTSGYANTGELFF. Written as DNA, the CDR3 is TGTGCCAGCAGCTCGGGGACTAGCGGCTACGCGAACACCGGGGAGCTGTTTTTT.